This TCR beta chain is from a study of T cell clusters in autoimmune cytopenias. Germline loops: CDR1 MNHEY, CDR2 SVGEGT. This CDR3 has 16 amino acids. TRB was amplified by touch-down multiplex PCR, primer pools A and B combined. For each CDR3 protein, TCRdb gives one entry from its re-call of the multiplex PCR reads, without DNA. In total, the table holds 12,000 or so distinct CDR3 sequences. TRB amplification used roughly 250 ng of peripheral blood genomic DNA. Sequenced material: peripheral blood. The chain carries TRBV6-2 or TRBV6-3 and TRBJ2-3; without DNA, the TCRdb call of TRBD1 cannot be checked. This receptor was identified in a human donor with an autoimmune cytopenia or autoimmune hepatitis (not recorded which). CDR3 amino acids: CASSPLDRGMTDTQYF.